This T cell receptor beta chain was sequenced during a study of cytomegalovirus exposure and HLA in healthy donors. Study details: There were more than 350 genotyped donors. Of these, about 81% fell in the genetic ancestry cluster associated with self-reported Caucasian donors.

Primers: 60 Vbeta forward and 13 Jbeta reverse. Method: immunoSEQ multiplex PCR; TCRdb's copy keeps in-frame clones and lacks some. This sample has roughly 170,000 clones, with 75% to 85% found just once. Regarding the study as a whole: Reportedly, HLA-A and HLA-B alleles of most subjects were accurately predicted from TCR beta.

The V gene's germline CDR1 is MNHNY and CDR2 SVGAGI (reference sequence). The J segment lost 2 bases and the V segment lost 5 bases, leaving 5 bases of the junction unmatched. The CDR3 is 14 amino acids. On this clone: Its antigen is currently unknown.

The sequenced sample was PBMCs. This clonotype was sampled from a boy between 10 and 17 years old in good health and CMV-seronegative. This rearrangement joins TRBV6-6 to TRBJ1-2, with 7 bases matching TRBD1. The DNA for the CDR3 is TGTGCCAGCAGTCACGGGGACAGCAACTATGGCTACACCTTC. The encoded protein is CASSHGDSNYGYTF.